The 20 T cell receptor beta chains presented below share a single source sample, sequenced in a study of shared clonotypes between healthy human individuals. Method: immunoSEQ multiplex PCR; TCRdb's copy keeps in-frame clones and lacks some. The sample holds around 940,000 clones; over 75% are singletons and the top ten take around 1.5%. The sequencing input was memory CD4+ T cells sorted from blood. The subset: CD45RA-negative fraction. All receptors come from a man between 18 and 35 years old in good health.

This chain uses TRBV7-6 with TRBJ1-5, with D uncertain. The CDR3 runs to 14 residues. The germline V and J ends were trimmed by 3 bases and 2 bases, with 8 bases remaining between them. Looked up from germline, CDR1 is SGHVS and CDR2 is FNYEAQ. CDR3: CASSLSQGNQPQHF. The DNA of the CDR3 is TGTGCCAGCAGCTTGAGTCAGGGCAATCAGCCCCAGCATTTT.

The chain links TRBV5-6 to TRBJ1-2, with D possibly being TRBD1 (6 bases). The CDR3 runs to 13 residues. Germline CDR1 and CDR2: SGHDT and YYEEEE. The V gene lost 5 bases and the J gene lost 8 bases, with 16 bases spanning the gap. The CDR3 nucleotides read TGTGCCAGCAGGGACACCGGGACATGGGGCTACACCTTC. Its protein product is CASRDTGTWGYTF. The full variable domain, completed using reference TRBV5-6 and TRBJ1-2, is DAGVTQSPTHLIKTRGQQVTLRCSPKSGHDTVSWYQQALGQGPQFIFQYYEEEERQRGNFPDRFSGHQFPNYSSELNVNALLLGDSALYLCASRDTGTWGYTFGSGTRLTVV.

The CDR3 DNA is TGTGCCAGCAGCCAAACGGAACTGGGGGCAGGGAACACCGGGGAGCTGTTTTTT. Protein sequence: CASSQTELGAGNTGELFF. This chain uses TRBV4-2 with TRBJ2-2; perhaps TRBD1 as D (6 bases). From germline, CDR1 is LGHNA and CDR2 YNFKEQ. V shed 2 bases and J shed 1 base, with 17 bases lying between them. CDR3 size: 18 residues.

The chain is built from TRBV7-8 and TRBJ1-5; 8 bases line up with TRBD1. From germline, CDR1 is SGHVS and CDR2 FQNEAQ. J was trimmed by 2 bases and V by 1 base; bases with no gene match: 4. The CDR3 has 16 amino acids. The DNA of the CDR3 is TGTGCCAGCAGCTTAGGGACAGGGCCGCGCAATCAGCCCCAGCATTTT. Translation: CASSLGTGPRNQPQHF.

This chain links TRBV7-9 with TRBJ1-2; D is unclear. CDR3 length: 12 residues. Germline-derived CDR1 and CDR2 are SEHNR and FQNEAQ (reference sequence). V shed 5 bases and J shed 0 bases, with 4 bases lying between them. DNA of the CDR3: TGTGCCAGCAGCCCAACTAACTATGGCTACACCTTC. Its protein is CASSPTNYGYTF.

Worth noting for this clone: Other nucleotide sequences in the sample specify the same CDR3. The rearrangement links TRBV7-3 to TRBJ2-1, with D maybe TRBD2 (6 bases). CDR3 length: 15 amino acids. V lost 4 bases and J 1 base, leaving 11 bases between the germline ends. Germline values: CDR1 SGHTA, CDR2 FQGTGA. The CDR3 protein is CASSSSGGSYNEQFF. CDR3 nucleotides: TGTGCCAGCAGCTCCTCCGGGGGTTCCTACAATGAGCAGTTCTTC.

The rearrangement links TRBV7-9 to TRBJ2-3; 11 positions agree with TRBD2. This CDR3 has 18 amino acids. CDR1 and CDR2 from the germline V gene are SEHNR and FQNEAQ (reference sequence). The V and J ends lost 5 bases and 0 bases, in that order; junction bases with no gene match: 10. CDR3 nucleotides: TGTGCCAGCAGCCCATTAGCGGGAGGGCCGGTTAGCACAGATACGCAGTATTTT. Its protein is CASSPLAGGPVSTDTQYF.

The chain employs TRBV5-8 and TRBJ2-1; 10 nucleotides line up with TRBD2. CDR1 and CDR2 from the germline V gene are SGHTS and YDEGEE. Germline trimming cut 2 bases from V and 7 bases from J; bases unmatched to any gene: 9. CDR3 length: 16 amino acids. The CDR3 region has the DNA TGTGCCAGCAGCTTCCAACTAGCGGGGACTGTGAATGAGCAGTTCTTC. It is translated as CASSFQLAGTVNEQFF.

This clone was seen a few times. This chain joins TRBV2 and TRBJ2-7; 8 bases agree with TRBD1. The germline V gene has CDR1 SNHLY and CDR2 FYNNEI. CDR3 length equals 15 residues. V dropped 6 bases and J dropped 2; count of bases not matched to a gene: 9. CDR3 in amino acids: CASSAQGGRTYEQYF. The DNA of the CDR3 is TGTGCCAGCAGCGCACAGGGGGGAAGAACCTACGAGCAGTACTTC.

The V and J genes are TRBV9 and TRBJ2-7; 15 bases agree with TRBD2. The CDR3 covers 16 residues. Per the germline V gene, CDR1 is SGDLS and CDR2 is YYNGEE. Trimming removed 1 base from V and 7 bases from J; junction bases left unmatched: 6. This CDR3 reads CASSVTSGLAGGEQYF. The CDR3, as DNA: TGTGCCAGCAGCGTAACCTCGGGACTAGCGGGAGGTGAGCAGTACTTC.

V is TRBV5-1 and J is TRBJ2-7, with TRBD1 as a possible D gene (5 bases). The CDR3 is made up of 15 amino acids. The V end lost 5 bases, the J end lost 2 bases, and 17 bases lay between the germline ends. Looked up from germline, CDR1 is SGHRS and CDR2 is YFSETQ. In nucleotides, the CDR3 is TGCGCCAGCAGGCTCCAACCGTCAGGGACCTACGAGCAGTACTTC. This encodes CASRLQPSGTYEQYF.

The genes are TRBV7-2 and TRBJ2-5, with 11 bases lining up with TRBD2. The CDR3 has 15 residues. Germline V gene sequence: CDR1 SGHTA, CDR2 FQGNSA. The ends lost 5 bases at V and 4 bases at J; junction bases unmatched: 6. CDR3 bases: TGTGCCAGCAGCGCCCGACTAGCGGGATTAGAGACCCAGTACTTC. Amino acid sequence: CASSARLAGLETQYF.

This chain links TRBV18 with TRBJ1-2; D gene ambiguous. Germline CDR1 is KGHSH and CDR2 is LQKENI. The CDR3 runs to 14 residues. Trimming removed 0 bases at V and 6 bases at J, with 11 bases between. The CDR3: CASSPPWAPDGYTF. In DNA form, the CDR3 reads TGTGCCAGCTCACCACCGTGGGCCCCGGATGGCTACACCTTC.

For the CDR3, the DNA is TGTGCCAGCAGCTTGGGTAGAAATTCGAACTATGGCTACACCTTC. It specifies CASSLGRNSNYGYTF. This chain uses TRBV13 with TRBJ1-2; D unclear. CDR3 length: 15 amino acids. Germline CDR1 is PRHDT and CDR2 is FYEKMQ (reference sequence). V shed 3 bases and J shed 2 bases, with 13 bases lying between them.

The table lists this clone with a count of one. The chain uses TRBV10-1 and TRBJ2-1; 12 bases match TRBD2. The J segment lost 4 bases and the V segment lost 10 bases, leaving 5 bases of the junction unmatched. Germline V gene sequence: CDR1 WNHNN, CDR2 SYGVQD (reference sequence). The CDR3 sequence is 14 residues long. CDR3 region: CATETSGGYNEQFF. The CDR3 bases are TGCGCCACCGAGACTAGCGGGGGTTACAATGAGCAGTTCTTC.

The CDR3 DNA follows: TGTGCCAGCAGCTTAGGACTAGCAAGCACCGGGGAGCTGTTTTTT. It encodes CASSLGLASTGELFF. The rearrangement uses TRBV11-2 and TRBJ2-2; 7 bases fit TRBD2. V lost 1 base to trimming and J lost 4 bases; unmatched junction nucleotides: 3. Germline lookup yields CDR1 SGHAT and CDR2 FQNNGV. This CDR3 contains 15 residues.

There are a few counts of this clone. The chain links TRBV18 to TRBJ1-3; D gene uncertain. Germline-derived CDR1 and CDR2 are KGHSH and LQKENI. The V and J ends lost 4 bases and 4 bases respectively, with 14 bases between them. The CDR3 is 15 residues long. The CDR3 region is CASSQDPRPGNTIYF. Written as DNA, the CDR3 is TGTGCCAGCTCACAAGACCCCCGGCCGGGAAACACCATATATTTT.

J is TRBJ2-3 and V is TRBV5-1; D might be TRBD1 or TRBD2, each matching 5 bases. CDR1 is SGHRS, CDR2 YFSETQ, per germline. Trimming removed 4 bases from V and 2 bases from J, with 11 bases in between. CDR3 size: 14 residues. This CDR3 is CASSGDHYTDTQYF. In DNA, the CDR3 is TGCGCCAGCAGCGGGGACCACTACACAGATACGCAGTATTTT.

This sequence joins TRBV21-1 and TRBJ1-5; the D segment call TRBD1 is taken from the table without a DNA check. TRBV21-1 is an annotated pseudogene. The CDR3 extends over 16 amino acids. The CDR3 reads CASSHYGTGRGQPQHF. The DNA of the CDR3 is TGTGCCAGCAGCCACTACGGGACAGGGAGGGGTCAGCCCCAGCATTTT.

A word on this clone: Because the CDR3 is missing its conserved closing phenylalanine or tryptophan, this is likely a read error. It is unclear where the CDR3 begins or ends on the DNA, so no DNA is shown, and the CDR3 is as TCRdb lists it. The rearrangement uses TRBV28 and TRBJ1-2; the listed D gene, TRBD1, was not tested against the DNA. Germline CDR1 reads MDHEN; CDR2 reads SYDVKM. The CDR3 spans 11 amino acids, including both terminal residues. The CDR3 loop reads CASSSRTGLMY.